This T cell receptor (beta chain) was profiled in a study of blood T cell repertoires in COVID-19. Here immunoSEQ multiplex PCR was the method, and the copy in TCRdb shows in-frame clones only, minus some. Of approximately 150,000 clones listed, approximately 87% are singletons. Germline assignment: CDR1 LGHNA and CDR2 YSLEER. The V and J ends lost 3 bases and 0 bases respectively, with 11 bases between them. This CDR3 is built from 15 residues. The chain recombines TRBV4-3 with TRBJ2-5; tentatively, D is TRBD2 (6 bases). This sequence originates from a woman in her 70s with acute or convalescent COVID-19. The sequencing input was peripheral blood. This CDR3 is CASSQGLPYQETQYF. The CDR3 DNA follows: TGCGCCAGCAGCCAGGGACTTCCGTACCAAGAGACCCAGTACTTC.